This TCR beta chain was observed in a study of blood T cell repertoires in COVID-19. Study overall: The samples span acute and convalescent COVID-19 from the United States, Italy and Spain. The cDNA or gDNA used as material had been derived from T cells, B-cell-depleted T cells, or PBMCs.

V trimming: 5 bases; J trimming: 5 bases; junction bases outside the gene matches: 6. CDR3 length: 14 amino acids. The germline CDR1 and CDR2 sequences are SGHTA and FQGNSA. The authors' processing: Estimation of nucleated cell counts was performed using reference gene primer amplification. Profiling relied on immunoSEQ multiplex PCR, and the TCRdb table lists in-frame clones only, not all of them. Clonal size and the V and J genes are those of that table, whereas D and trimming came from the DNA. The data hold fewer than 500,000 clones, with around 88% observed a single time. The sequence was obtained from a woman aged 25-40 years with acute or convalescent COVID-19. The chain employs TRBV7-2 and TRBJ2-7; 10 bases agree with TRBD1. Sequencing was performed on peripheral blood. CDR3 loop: CASSRGQGFHEQYF. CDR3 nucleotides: TGTGCCAGCAGCCGGGGACAGGGGTTCCACGAGCAGTACTTC. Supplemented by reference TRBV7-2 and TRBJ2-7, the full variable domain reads GAGVSQSPSNKVTEKGKDVELRCDPISGHTALYWYRQSLGQGLEFLIYFQGNSAPDKSGLPSDRFSAERTGGSVSTLTIQRTQQEDSAVYLCASSRGQGFHEQYFGPGTRLTVT.